This T cell receptor beta chain was observed in a study of blood T cells in healthy people across ages. The CDR3 is 15 amino acids. The V gene's germline CDR1 is MGHRA and CDR2 YSYEKL. V dropped 3 bases and J dropped 3; count of bases not matched to a gene: 6. About this clonotype: The antigen is undetermined.

Study results and limitations: While age rose, TCR beta diversity per million T cells dropped in a roughly linear way.

Each donor had approximately 10 milliliters of peripheral blood drawn. A J-beta primer mix and a sample-barcoded 5' primer were used in a second PCR of about 6 to 12 cycles. One entry per CDR3 protein results from TCRdb running MiXCR on the 5' RACE reads. Of fewer than 2,000,000 distinct CDR3 sequences listed, 30% to 35% are singletons. The chain has TRBV4-1 and TRBJ2-7; TRBD1 aligns across 9 bases. The clonotype comes from a woman in her 30s in good health. What was sequenced was blood. The DNA of the CDR3 is TGCGCCAGCAGCCAGTCCAGGACAGGGGACTACGAGCAGTACTTC. Its protein is CASSQSRTGDYEQYF.